This entry lists 8 T cell receptor beta chains sequenced from one sample in a study of HIV-infected patients and healthy controls. No cell fractionation was done, so the repertoire covers all unsorted peripheral blood T cells. Reverse transcription used 450 to 500 ng RNA and constant-region primers for alpha and beta. Using multiplexing indices, alpha and beta chain libraries were generated apart by chain-specific third strand synthesis. TCRdb re-analysed the 5' RACE reads in MiXCR, keeping a single row per CDR3 protein. Of roughly 9,700 distinct CDR3 sequences in the sample, 7% to 9% are singletons; the top ten hold 3.5%. The sequencing input was blood. All receptors come from an adult in good health.

By share of the sample, this clonotype is medium-sized. This chain joins TRBV5-6 and TRBJ1-4; a possible D gene is TRBD1 (6 bases). From germline, CDR1 is SGHDT and CDR2 YYEEEE. The CDR3 runs 16 residues. Trimming cost V 4 bases and J 0 bases, with 13 bases left between them. In DNA form, the CDR3 reads TGTGCCAGCAGCACTTATAGGACAGCAACTAATGAAAAACTGTTTTTT. This codes for CASSTYRTATNEKLFF.

This clonotype is judged medium-sized. V is TRBV6-5 and J is TRBJ2-1, with 7 bases matching TRBD1. V lost 4 bases and J lost 2; bases outside the gene matches: 5. CDR3 length: 15 amino acids. In germline, CDR1 is MNHEY, CDR2 SVGAGI. CDR3 DNA: TGTGCCAGCAGTTTGGGACAGCGGACCTACAATGAGCAGTTCTTC. Its protein product is CASSLGQRTYNEQFF.

This clonotype was observed at least ten times. This chain uses TRBV4-1 with TRBJ2-1; D not certain. The CDR3 is 17 residues long. Trimming cost V 3 bases and J 1 base, with 16 bases left between them. Looked up from germline, CDR1 is MGHRA and CDR2 is YSYEKL. The DNA for the CDR3 is TGCGCCAGCAGCCACTTGGATATGGGGTTTTCCTACAATGAGCAGTTCTTC. Its translation is CASSHLDMGFSYNEQFF.

This clonotype occurred a few times. The rearrangement uses TRBV20-1 and TRBJ1-1, with 10 positions matching TRBD1. Looked up from germline, CDR1 is DFQATT and CDR2 is SNEGSKA (reference sequence). The V segment lost 6 bases and the J segment 4 bases; nucleotides outside the gene matches: 11. This CDR3 spans 15 amino acids. This CDR3 reads CSAIETGGATTEAFF. As DNA, the CDR3 is TGCAGTGCCATAGAGACAGGGGGCGCAACCACTGAAGCTTTCTTT.

This clonotype ranks as medium-sized. The J gene is TRBJ1-1, the V gene TRBV5-1; no reliable D call. Germline V gives CDR1 SGHRS, CDR2 YFSETQ. The CDR3 loop spans 13 amino acids. The V and J ends lost 0 bases and 2 bases respectively, with 5 bases between them. The CDR3 sequence is CASSLGRNTEAFF. CDR3 bases: TGCGCCAGCAGCTTGGGCAGAAACACTGAAGCTTTCTTT.

This clonotype showed up just a few times. The V and J genes are TRBV6-5 and TRBJ2-1; D possibly corresponds to TRBD2 (6 bases). The CDR3 loop spans 14 amino acids. Germline loops: CDR1 MNHEY, CDR2 SVGAGI. Trimming left V 10 bases short and J 3 bases short, with 16 bases between. The chain's CDR3 is CATQRSEGYNEQFF. CDR3 nucleotide sequence: TGTGCCACCCAGCGGTCGGAGGGCTACAATGAGCAGTTCTTC.

This clonotype was observed a few times. The CDR3 DNA sequence: TGCGCCAGCAGCTCCGCTTGGACCCAGACAGATACGCAGTATTTT. Protein sequence: CASSSAWTQTDTQYF. V usage is TRBV5-1 and J usage is TRBJ2-3; D is ambiguous. Trimming removed 3 bases at V and 3 bases at J, with 14 bases between. The germline gives CDR1 SGHRS, CDR2 YFSETQ. The CDR3 sequence is 15 residues long.

Judged by abundance, this clonotype is medium-sized (0.01 to 0.1%). The gene calls are TRBV12-5 and TRBJ1-1; TRBD1 is a possible D gene (6 bases). Germline CDR1 and CDR2: LGHNT and FRNRAP. Trimming removed 4 bases from V and 1 base from J, with 10 bases in between. This CDR3 has 14 residues. The CDR3 DNA follows: TGTGCTAGTGGTTCACAGGGACCGAACACTGAAGCTTTCTTT. It yields the protein CASGSQGPNTEAFF.